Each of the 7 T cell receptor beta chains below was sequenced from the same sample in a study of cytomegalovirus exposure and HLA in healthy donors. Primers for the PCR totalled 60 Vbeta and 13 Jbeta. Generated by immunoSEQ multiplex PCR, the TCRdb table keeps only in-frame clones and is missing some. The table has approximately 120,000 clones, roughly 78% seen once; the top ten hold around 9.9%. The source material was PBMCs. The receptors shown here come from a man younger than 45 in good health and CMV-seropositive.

The CDR3 DNA is TGTGCCAGCAGCGTTGACAGGGGGGTACTGGCCAACGTCCTGACTTTC. Protein sequence: CASSVDRGVLANVLTF. V and J are TRBV25-1 and TRBJ2-6, with 9 bases lining up with TRBD1. Trimming took 6 bases from V and 6 from J; bases not matched to a gene: 9. Germline CDR1 reads MGHDK; CDR2 reads SYGVNS. The length of the CDR3 is 16 residues.

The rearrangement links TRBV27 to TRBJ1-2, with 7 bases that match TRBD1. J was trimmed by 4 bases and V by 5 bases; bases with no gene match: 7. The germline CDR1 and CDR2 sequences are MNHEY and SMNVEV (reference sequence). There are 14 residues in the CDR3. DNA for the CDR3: TGTGCCAGCAGTCCAGGGACAGCTTCCTATGGCTACACCTTC. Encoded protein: CASSPGTASYGYTF.

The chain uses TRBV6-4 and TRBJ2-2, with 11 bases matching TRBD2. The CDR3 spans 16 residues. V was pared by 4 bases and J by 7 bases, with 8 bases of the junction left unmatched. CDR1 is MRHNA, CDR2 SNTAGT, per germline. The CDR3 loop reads CASSVLAGGGFGELFF. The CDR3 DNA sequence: TGTGCCAGCAGTGTGCTAGCGGGAGGTGGGTTCGGGGAGCTGTTTTTT.

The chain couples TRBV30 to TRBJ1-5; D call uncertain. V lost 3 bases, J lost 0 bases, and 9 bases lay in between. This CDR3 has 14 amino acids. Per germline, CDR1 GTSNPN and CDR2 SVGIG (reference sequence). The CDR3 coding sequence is TGTGCCTGGAGCGTCAGTTATAGCAATCAGCCCCAGCATTTT. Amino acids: CAWSVSYSNQPQHF.

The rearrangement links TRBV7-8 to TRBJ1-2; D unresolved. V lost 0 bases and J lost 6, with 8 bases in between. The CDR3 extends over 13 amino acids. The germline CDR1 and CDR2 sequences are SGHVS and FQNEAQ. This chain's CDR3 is CASSLATEDGYTF. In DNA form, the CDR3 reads TGTGCCAGCAGCTTAGCGACGGAGGATGGCTACACCTTC.

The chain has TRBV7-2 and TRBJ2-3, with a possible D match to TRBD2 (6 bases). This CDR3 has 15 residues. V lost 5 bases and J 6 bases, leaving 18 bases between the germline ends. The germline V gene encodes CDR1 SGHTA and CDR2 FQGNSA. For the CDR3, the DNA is TGTGCCAGCAGCCCGAGGCCCGGGAGAGGCGATACGCAGTATTTT. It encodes CASSPRPGRGDTQYF.

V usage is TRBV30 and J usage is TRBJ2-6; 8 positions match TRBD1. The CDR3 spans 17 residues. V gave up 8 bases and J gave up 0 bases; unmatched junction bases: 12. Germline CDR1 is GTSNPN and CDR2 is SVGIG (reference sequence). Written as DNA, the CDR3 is TGTGCCGGAAGTCGCGACAGGGGTCCCTCTGGGGCCAACGTCCTGACTTTC. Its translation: CAGSRDRGPSGANVLTF.